Detailed here is one T cell receptor (beta chain). Antigen specificity is unknown. The table came from immunoSEQ multiplex PCR; TCRdb's copy has only in-frame clones and leaves some out. The sample shows approximately 10,000 clones, 55% to 80% of them seen only once. This sample is drawn from a study of CD4+ T cells in melanoma. Findings and caveats of the study: A reported correlation linked neoantigen-specific CD4+ T cells to CD8+, macrophage and B cell function. In melanoma, neoantigen-specific CD4+ T cells reportedly differed in differentiation state.

The V end was cut by 5 bases, the J end by 2 bases, with 9 bases between. Germline-derived CDR1 and CDR2 are MNHNS and SASEGT. CDR3 length equals 13 residues. The TCR sequence derives from a human donor with melanoma. The chain uses TRBV6-1 and TRBJ1-1; possibly TRBD1 for D (6 bases). Input material: cells from a culture (not recorded whether cultured in vitro). In DNA, the CDR3 is TGTGCCAGCAGTCAACAGGGAAACACTGAAGCTTTCTTT. This gives the protein CASSQQGNTEAFF.